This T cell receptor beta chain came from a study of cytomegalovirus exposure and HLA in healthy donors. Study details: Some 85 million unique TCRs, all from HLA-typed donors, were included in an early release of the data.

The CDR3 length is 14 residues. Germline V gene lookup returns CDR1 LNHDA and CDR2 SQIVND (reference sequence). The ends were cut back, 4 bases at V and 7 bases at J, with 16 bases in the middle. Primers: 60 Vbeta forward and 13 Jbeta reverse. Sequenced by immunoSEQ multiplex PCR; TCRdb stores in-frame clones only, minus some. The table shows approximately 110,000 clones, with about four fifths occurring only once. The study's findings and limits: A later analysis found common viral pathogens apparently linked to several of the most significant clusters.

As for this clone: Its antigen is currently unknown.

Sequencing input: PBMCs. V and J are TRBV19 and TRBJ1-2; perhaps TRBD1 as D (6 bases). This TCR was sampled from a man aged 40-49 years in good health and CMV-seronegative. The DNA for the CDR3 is TGTGCCAGTAGTAACGCACAGGGAAAGGGTGGCTACACCTTC. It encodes CASSNAQGKGGYTF.